A single sample gave rise to the 30 T cell receptor beta chains below, sequenced in a study of T cell repertoires in ileal Crohn's disease. The assay was immunoSEQ multiplex PCR, and TCRdb's table has in-frame clones only and misses some. The sample yields 4,500 to 7,000 clones, more than 75% seen once. The time point was: inflamed ileum from the surgical specimen. The sequencing input was ileal tissue. Every receptor here comes from an adult with Crohn's disease.

The chain combines TRBV11-2 with TRBJ2-3; D is uncertain. This CDR3 is 15 amino acids long. CDR1 is SGHAT, CDR2 FQNNGV, per germline. The V end lost 2 bases, the J end lost 4 bases, and 13 bases lay between the germline ends. The CDR3 region has the DNA TGTGCCAGCAGCTTAAAAAGGGTAGGAGCAGATACGCAGTATTTT. Translating it yields CASSLKRVGADTQYF.

CDR3 amino acids: CASSLDLQVRHEQFF. The CDR3 DNA sequence: TGTGCCAGCAGCTTAGATCTCCAGGTTCGGCATGAGCAGTTCTTC. The chain uses TRBV11-2 and TRBJ2-1; D not certain. CDR3 length: 15 amino acids. Germline V lookup: CDR1 SGHAT, CDR2 FQNNGV. V was clipped by 0 bases and J by 8 bases, with 14 bases between them.

This chain links TRBV6-5 with TRBJ1-2; D unclear. This CDR3 is 13 amino acids long. The germline V and J ends were trimmed by 5 bases and 0 bases, with 7 bases remaining between them. Germline V gives CDR1 MNHEY, CDR2 SVGAGI. The CDR3 here is CASSDGSNYGYTF. CDR3 nucleotides: TGTGCCAGCAGTGACGGGTCTAACTATGGCTACACCTTC.

The chain combines TRBV5-5 with TRBJ1-2, with 8 bases lining up with TRBD1. Per the germline V gene, CDR1 is SGHKS and CDR2 is YYEKEE (reference sequence). This CDR3 is 15 amino acids long. The V and J ends lost 4 bases and 8 bases, in that order; junction bases with no gene match: 13. CDR3 sequence: CASSGGDRLLEGYTF. The CDR3 coding sequence is TGTGCCAGCAGCGGGGGGGACAGGTTGCTGGAAGGCTACACCTTC.

This clone was seen a handful of times. This CDR3 is CASGGGVDSPLHF. CDR3 bases: TGTGCCAGCGGCGGAGGGGTCGATTCACCCCTCCACTTT. V is TRBV7-3 and J is TRBJ1-6; TRBD1 is a possible D gene (5 bases). Germline-derived CDR1 and CDR2 are SGHTA and FQGTGA. CDR3 length: 13 amino acids. V lost 8 bases and J 8 bases, leaving 13 bases between the germline ends.

This clone was detected only a few times. The chain combines TRBV5-6 with TRBJ1-3; no reliable D call. Germline CDR1 SGHDT, CDR2 YYEEEE. The V end lost 2 bases, the J end lost 0 bases, and 6 bases lay between the germline ends. The CDR3 runs to 14 residues. CDR3 coding DNA: TGTGCCAGCAGCTTATCTCGCTCTGGAAACACCATATATTTT. Residues: CASSLSRSGNTIYF.

The chain has TRBV27 and TRBJ1-1; 7 bases align to TRBD1. Trimming at V came to 11 bases and at J to 4 bases, leaving 7 bases not matched to a gene. The CDR3 extends over 12 amino acids. Per the germline V gene, CDR1 is MNHEY and CDR2 is SMNVEV (reference sequence). DNA for the CDR3: TGTGCCGTACAGGGGTTTGGCACTGAAGCTTTCTTT. Translating it yields CAVQGFGTEAFF.

This clone was recorded once. The chain employs TRBV2 and TRBJ2-6; D is unclear. The CDR3 length is 14 residues. The germline gives CDR1 SNHLY, CDR2 FYNNEI. Trimming stripped 4 bases from V and 0 bases from J, with 4 bases between. CDR3: CASSVRSGANVLTF. CDR3 in DNA: TGTGCCAGCAGTGTACGCTCTGGGGCCAACGTCCTGACTTTC.

Points on this clone: Given the absence of the conserved phenylalanine or tryptophan at the CDR3 end, a read error is likely. The limits of the CDR3 on the DNA are not certain, so only TCRdb's listed CDR3 is given. This chain links TRBV21-1 with TRBJ1-2. TRBV21-1 represents a pseudogene. From its first to its last residue, the CDR3 has 11 amino acids. CDR3 residues: CASSKALGDSG.

This chain connects TRBV6-5 to TRBJ2-7; D is uncertain. Trimming took 0 bases from V and 13 from J, leaving 10 bases between them. CDR1 MNHEY and CDR2 SVGAGI come from the germline V gene. The CDR3 contains 11 residues. Here the CDR3 DNA reads TGTGCCAGCAGTTACTCAGGGTCTTCATACTTC. It translates to CASSYSGSSYF.

This clone showed up just once. The V and J genes are TRBV5-1 and TRBJ2-7; D gene unclear. V lost 3 bases to trimming and J lost 10 bases, with 11 bases between them. The CDR3 is made up of 11 amino acids. Germline loops: CDR1 SGHRS, CDR2 YFSETQ. CDR3 residues: CASSSGLIQYF. CDR3 DNA sequence: TGCGCCAGCAGCTCTGGTCTTATCCAGTACTTC.

The genes are TRBV19 and TRBJ1-2; D unclear. V was trimmed by 3 bases and J by 8 bases, leaving 16 bases between them. The V gene's germline CDR1 is LNHDA and CDR2 SQIVND (reference sequence). The length of the CDR3 is 14 residues. The CDR3, as DNA: TGTGCCAGTAGTATCGATGTTAAGGTCTACGGCTACACCTTC. Its translation is CASSIDVKVYGYTF.

In its sample, this clone was seen once. This chain links TRBV9 with TRBJ1-1; D gene unclear. Deletions cut 0 bases from V and 3 bases from J, with 6 bases between. The germline CDR1 and CDR2 sequences are SGDLS and YYNGEE. CDR3 length: 13 amino acids. The CDR3: CASSVDGYTEAFF. CDR3 nucleotide sequence: TGTGCCAGCAGCGTAGATGGTTACACTGAAGCTTTCTTT.

V usage is TRBV7-8 and J usage is TRBJ1-5; D gene unclear. The CDR3 spans 15 residues. The V end lost 5 bases, the J end lost 1 base, and 12 bases lay between the germline ends. CDR1 is SGHVS, CDR2 FQNEAQ, per germline. The CDR3 region is CASSPSGLSNQPQHF. CDR3 DNA sequence: TGTGCCAGCAGCCCCTCAGGTTTGAGCAATCAGCCCCAGCATTTT. Together with reference TRBV7-8 and TRBJ1-5, the CDR3 gives the full variable domain: GAGVSQSPRYKVAKRGQDVALRCDPISGHVSLFWYQQALGQGPEFLTYFQNEAQLDKSGLPSDRFFAERPEGSVSTLKIQRTQQEDSAVYLCASSPSGLSNQPQHFGDGTRLSIL.

This clone was picked up a small number of times. The rearrangement joins TRBV11-2 to TRBJ2-2; D gene ambiguous. Germline values: CDR1 SGHAT, CDR2 FQNNGV. Trimming took off 0 bases at V and 7 bases at J, with 3 bases between the two ends. CDR3 length: 12 amino acids. This chain's CDR3 is CASSLEFGELFF. The CDR3, as DNA: TGTGCCAGCAGCTTAGAGTTCGGGGAGCTGTTTTTT.

By frequency in the sample, this clone is medium-sized. The rearrangement links TRBV28 to TRBJ1-2; D not certain. Between the trimmed V and J ends, which lost 9 bases and 2 bases, there was a span of 16 bases. The CDR3 has 14 amino acids. In germline, CDR1 is MDHEN, CDR2 SYDVKM. The CDR3 DNA follows: TGTGCCAGTTTCGCGGGCAGGCGAAACTATGGCTACACCTTC. Encoded protein: CASFAGRRNYGYTF.

The chain has TRBV7-8 and TRBJ1-5; weak D call: TRBD1 (6 bases). Germline V CDR1 and CDR2: SGHVS, FQNEAQ. The CDR3 length is 15 residues. Trimming stripped 2 bases from V and 6 bases from J, with 14 bases between. CDR3 sequence (DNA): TGTGCCAGCAGCTTACGGTCAGGGGTCGGTCAGCCCCAGCATTTT. It is translated as CASSLRSGVGQPQHF. Supplemented by reference TRBV7-8 and TRBJ1-5, the full variable domain reads GAGVSQSPRYKVAKRGQDVALRCDPISGHVSLFWYQQALGQGPEFLTYFQNEAQLDKSGLPSDRFFAERPEGSVSTLKIQRTQQEDSAVYLCASSLRSGVGQPQHFGDGTRLSIL.

This chain links TRBV9 with TRBJ2-7, with 7 bases matching TRBD1. The V segment lost 5 bases and the J segment 2 bases; nucleotides outside the gene matches: 13. CDR3 length: 16 residues. Germline CDR1 and CDR2: SGDLS and YYNGEE. The CDR3 bases are TGTGCCAGCAGTCACAGGGACAGCCGTGAGACCTACGAGCAGTACTTC. Encoded protein: CASSHRDSRETYEQYF.

The chain recombines TRBV7-2 with TRBJ2-4, with 7 nucleotides matching TRBD2. The CDR3 runs 15 residues. The ends lost 5 bases at V and 2 bases at J; junction bases unmatched: 6. Germline lookup yields CDR1 SGHTA and CDR2 FQGNSA. CDR3: CASSPQRGTKNIQYF. The CDR3 region has the DNA TGTGCCAGCAGCCCGCAGCGGGGAACCAAAAACATTCAGTACTTC.

The rearrangement links TRBV5-1 to TRBJ2-5; D is undetermined. Germline CDR1 and CDR2: SGHRS and YFSETQ. Trimming took 0 bases from V and 1 from J, leaving 10 bases between them. The CDR3 has 15 residues. For the CDR3, the DNA is TGCGCCAGCAGCTTGGTGCCACCCGCCCAAGAGACCCAGTACTTC. Translating gives CASSLVPPAQETQYF. The full variable domain, in which reference TRBV5-1 and TRBJ2-5 provide the parts outside the CDR3, is KAGVTQTPRYLIKTRGQQVTLSCSPISGHRSVSWYQQTPGQGLQFLFEYFSETQRNKGNFPGRFSGRQFSNSRSEMNVSTLELGDSALYLCASSLVPPAQETQYFGPGTRLLVL.

The chain is built from TRBV5-1 and TRBJ1-1, with D hard to call. V lost 7 bases and J lost 0, with 10 bases in between. Germline assignment: CDR1 SGHRS and CDR2 YFSETQ. There are 13 residues in the CDR3. The CDR3 loop is CASSLTLNTEAFF. DNA of the CDR3: TGCGCCAGCTCCCTGACGTTGAACACTGAAGCTTTCTTT.

The chain is built from TRBV5-1 and TRBJ2-2, with D possibly being TRBD1 (7 bases). V was pared by 0 bases and J by 4 bases, with 13 bases between. The CDR3 is 16 residues long. Germline assignment: CDR1 SGHRS and CDR2 YFSETQ. The CDR3 sequence is CASSLGQGGLTGELFF. The CDR3 DNA is TGCGCCAGCAGCTTGGGACAGGGAGGACTCACCGGGGAGCTGTTTTTT.

This clone was seen a handful of times. The chain combines TRBV2 with TRBJ2-7; D might be TRBD1 (6 bases). V gave up 8 bases and J gave up 0 bases, with 17 bases separating them. The germline CDR1 and CDR2 sequences are SNHLY and FYNNEI. The CDR3 is 15 amino acids. The CDR3 sequence: CASGEEGGPSYEQYF. The CDR3 DNA is TGTGCCAGCGGGGAAGAAGGGGGACCCTCCTACGAGCAGTACTTC.

This clone was recorded once. V and J are TRBV9 and TRBJ1-3; possible D gene TRBD1, 6 bases. CDR3 size: 15 residues. With 4 bases removed from V and 5 bases from J, the gap between germline ends came to 16 bases. CDR1 is SGDLS, CDR2 YYNGEE, per germline. CDR3 DNA: TGTGCCAGCAGCCGACAGGAGTGGAAAAGAAACACCATATATTTT. Translated: CASSRQEWKRNTIYF.

The chain combines TRBV19 with TRBJ1-1; D perhaps matches TRBD1 (6 bases). Germline V gene sequence: CDR1 LNHDA, CDR2 SQIVND (reference sequence). There are 14 residues in the CDR3. V was pared by 6 bases and J by 0 bases, with 11 bases between. This chain's CDR3 is CASRPTGLNTEAFF. The CDR3 DNA is TGTGCCAGTAGACCGACAGGCCTGAACACTGAAGCTTTCTTT.

V and J are TRBV7-6 and TRBJ2-7; no reliable D call. Trimming stripped 1 base from V and 6 bases from J, with 13 bases between. This CDR3 has 14 residues. Germline CDR1 and CDR2: SGHVS and FNYEAQ. CDR3 nucleotide sequence: TGTGCCAGCAGCTTAGGGGTGGGTTCGAGCGAGCAGTACTTC. It specifies CASSLGVGSSEQYF.

The chain recombines TRBV27 with TRBJ1-5, with TRBD1 identical over 9 bases. This CDR3 has 12 residues. Losses at the gene ends were 8 bases for V and 10 bases for J; bases not matched to a gene: 6. CDR1 and CDR2 from the germline V gene are MNHEY and SMNVEV (reference sequence). CDR3 nucleotide sequence: TGTGCCAGCGGGACAGGGCGAGAACCCCAGCATTTT. Encoded protein: CASGTGREPQHF.

The chain combines TRBV7-2 with TRBJ1-1; D remains ambiguous. The CDR3 contains 14 residues. Trimming removed 6 bases at V and 3 bases at J, with 14 bases between. Germline CDR1 is SGHTA and CDR2 is FQGNSA. This chain's CDR3 is CASSLSTFDTEAFF. The CDR3, as DNA: TGTGCCAGCAGTCTGTCGACATTTGACACTGAAGCTTTCTTT.

The J gene is TRBJ1-1, the V gene TRBV6-5; weak D call: TRBD1 (5 bases). The germline CDR1 and CDR2 sequences are MNHEY and SVGAGI. This CDR3 region has 13 residues. The germline V and J ends were trimmed by 0 bases and 11 bases, with 13 bases remaining between them. The CDR3 reads CASSYSGTFTAFF. The DNA for the CDR3 is TGTGCCAGCAGTTACTCAGGGACTTTTACGGCTTTCTTT.

Only one count was recorded for this clone. The CDR3 here is CASSTRGQPQHF. The CDR3 DNA follows: TGTGCCAGCAGCACACGTGGGCAGCCCCAGCATTTT. The V gene is TRBV7-6, the J gene TRBJ1-5; D gene ambiguous. The CDR3 covers 12 residues. CDR1 and CDR2 (germline): SGHVS, FNYEAQ. Trimming shortened V by 5 bases and J by 7 bases, and 9 bases separated the two germline ends.